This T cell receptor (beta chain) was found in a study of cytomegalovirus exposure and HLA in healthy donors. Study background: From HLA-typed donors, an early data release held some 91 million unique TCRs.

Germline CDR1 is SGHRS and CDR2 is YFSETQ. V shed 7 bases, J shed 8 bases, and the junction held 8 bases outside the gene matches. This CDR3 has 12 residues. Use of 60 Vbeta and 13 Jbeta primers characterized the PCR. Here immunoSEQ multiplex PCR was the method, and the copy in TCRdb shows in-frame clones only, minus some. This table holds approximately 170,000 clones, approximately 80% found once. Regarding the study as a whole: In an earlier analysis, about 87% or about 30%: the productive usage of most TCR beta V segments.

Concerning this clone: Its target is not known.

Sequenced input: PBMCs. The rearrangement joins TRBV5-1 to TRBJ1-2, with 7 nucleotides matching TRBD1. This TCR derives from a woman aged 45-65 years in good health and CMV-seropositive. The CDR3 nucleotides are TGCGCCAGCGGAACAGGGGTGAGGGGCTACACCTTC. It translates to CASGTGVRGYTF.